This T cell receptor (beta chain) emerged from a study of type 1 regulatory T cells. Study details: T-allo10 is an in vitro-generated, Tr1-enriched CD4 T cell product specific for alloantigen. General study results and limits: Tr1 cells had a more restricted TCR repertoire than non-Tr1 cells.

Germline V gene data show CDR1 as SGHVS and CDR2 as FQNEAQ. The CDR3 runs to 13 residues. Trimming stripped 5 bases from V and 5 bases from J, with 10 bases between. TCRdb ran MiXCR on the reads and lists one entry per CDR3 protein. Counted here are roughly 65,000 distinct CDR3 sequences, approximately 47% occurring once; the ten biggest clones make up more than 2%. In the case of this clonotype: Its antigen is not identified.

V is TRBV7-8 and J is TRBJ1-3; D remains ambiguous. The TCR comes from a human donor in good health. The sample taken for sequencing was cultured non-Tr1 T cells, either the whole culture or a sorted T cell fraction (not recorded which). CDR3: CASSPHLRNTIYF. The CDR3 DNA sequence: TGTGCCAGCAGCCCCCACCTCCGAAACACCATATATTTT. The full variable domain, completed using reference TRBV7-8 and TRBJ1-3, is GAGVSQSPRYKVAKRGQDVALRCDPISGHVSLFWYQQALGQGPEFLTYFQNEAQLDKSGLPSDRFFAERPEGSVSTLKIQRTQQEDSAVYLCASSPHLRNTIYFGEGSWLTVV.